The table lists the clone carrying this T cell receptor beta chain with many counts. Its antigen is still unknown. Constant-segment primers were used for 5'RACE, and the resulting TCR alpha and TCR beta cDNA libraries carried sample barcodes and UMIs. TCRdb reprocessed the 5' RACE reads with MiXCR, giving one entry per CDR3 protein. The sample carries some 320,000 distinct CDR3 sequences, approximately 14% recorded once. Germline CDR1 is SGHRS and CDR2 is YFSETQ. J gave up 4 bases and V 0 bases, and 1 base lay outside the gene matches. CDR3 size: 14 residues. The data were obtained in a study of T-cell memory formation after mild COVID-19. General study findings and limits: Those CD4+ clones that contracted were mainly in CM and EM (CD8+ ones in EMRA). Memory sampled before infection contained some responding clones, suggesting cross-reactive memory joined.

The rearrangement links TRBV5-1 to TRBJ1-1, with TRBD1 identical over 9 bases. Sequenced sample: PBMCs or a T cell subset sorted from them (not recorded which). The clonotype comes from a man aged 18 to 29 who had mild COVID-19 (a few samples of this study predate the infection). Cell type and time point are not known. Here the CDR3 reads CASSLGDRATEAFF. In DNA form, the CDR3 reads TGCGCCAGCAGCTTGGGGGACAGGGCCACTGAAGCTTTCTTT.